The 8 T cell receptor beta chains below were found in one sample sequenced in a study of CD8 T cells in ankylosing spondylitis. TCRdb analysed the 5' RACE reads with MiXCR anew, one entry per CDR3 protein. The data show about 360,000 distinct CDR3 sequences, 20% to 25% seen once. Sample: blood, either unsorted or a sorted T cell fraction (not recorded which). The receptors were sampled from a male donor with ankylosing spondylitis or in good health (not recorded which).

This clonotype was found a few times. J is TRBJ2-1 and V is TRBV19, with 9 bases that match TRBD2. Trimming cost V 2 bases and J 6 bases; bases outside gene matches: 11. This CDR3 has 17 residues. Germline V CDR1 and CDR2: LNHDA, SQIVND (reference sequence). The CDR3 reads CASSISGRAGGPNEQFF. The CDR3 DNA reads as TGTGCCAGTAGTATATCTGGTCGGGCGGGGGGGCCCAATGAGCAGTTCTTC.

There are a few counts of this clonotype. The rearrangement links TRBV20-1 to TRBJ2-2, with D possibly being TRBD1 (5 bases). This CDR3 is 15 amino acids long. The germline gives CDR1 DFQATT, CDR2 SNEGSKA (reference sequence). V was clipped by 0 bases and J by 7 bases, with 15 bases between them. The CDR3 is CSARETEGYLGELFF. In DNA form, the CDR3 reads TGCAGTGCTAGAGAGACAGAAGGGTACCTCGGGGAGCTGTTTTTT.

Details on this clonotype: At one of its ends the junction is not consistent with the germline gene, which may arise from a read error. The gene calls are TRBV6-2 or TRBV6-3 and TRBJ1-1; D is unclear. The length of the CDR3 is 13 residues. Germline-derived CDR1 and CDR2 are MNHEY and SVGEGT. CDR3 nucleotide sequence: TGTGCCAGCAGACTTTGGGGTAACACTGAATCTTTCTTT. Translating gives CASRLWGNTESFF.

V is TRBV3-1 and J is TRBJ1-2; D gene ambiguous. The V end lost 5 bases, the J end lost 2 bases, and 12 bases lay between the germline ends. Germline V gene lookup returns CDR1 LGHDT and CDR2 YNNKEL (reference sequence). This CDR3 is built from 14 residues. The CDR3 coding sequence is TGTGCCAGCAGCTACTCCGAGCTGAACTATGGCTACACCTTC. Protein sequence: CASSYSELNYGYTF.

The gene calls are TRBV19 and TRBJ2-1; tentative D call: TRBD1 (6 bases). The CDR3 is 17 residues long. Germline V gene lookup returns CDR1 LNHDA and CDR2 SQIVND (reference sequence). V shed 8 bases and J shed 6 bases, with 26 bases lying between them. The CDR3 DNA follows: TGTGCCAGTGGAACCTTAAAGGGGTACGGCAGGGGCAATGAGCAGTTCTTC. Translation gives CASGTLKGYGRGNEQFF.

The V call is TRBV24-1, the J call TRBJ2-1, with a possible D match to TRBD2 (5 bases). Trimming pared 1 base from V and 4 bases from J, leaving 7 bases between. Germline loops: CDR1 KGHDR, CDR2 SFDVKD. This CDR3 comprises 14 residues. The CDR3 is CATSDFGGYNEQFF. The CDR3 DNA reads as TGTGCCACCAGTGATTTTGGCGGGTACAATGAGCAGTTCTTC.

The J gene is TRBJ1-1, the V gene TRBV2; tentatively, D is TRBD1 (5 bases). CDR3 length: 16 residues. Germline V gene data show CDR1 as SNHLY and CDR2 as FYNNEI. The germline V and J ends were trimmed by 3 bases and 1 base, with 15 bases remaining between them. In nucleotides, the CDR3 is TGTGCCAGCAGTGACAGGGAGACAGCCGGGAACACTGAAGCTTTCTTT. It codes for CASSDRETAGNTEAFF.

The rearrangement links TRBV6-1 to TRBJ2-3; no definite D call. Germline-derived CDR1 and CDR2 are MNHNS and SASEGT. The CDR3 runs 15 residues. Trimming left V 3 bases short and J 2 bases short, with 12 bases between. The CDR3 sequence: CASSDPYGPTDTQYF. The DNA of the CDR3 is TGTGCCAGCAGTGACCCTTACGGGCCCACAGATACGCAGTATTTT.